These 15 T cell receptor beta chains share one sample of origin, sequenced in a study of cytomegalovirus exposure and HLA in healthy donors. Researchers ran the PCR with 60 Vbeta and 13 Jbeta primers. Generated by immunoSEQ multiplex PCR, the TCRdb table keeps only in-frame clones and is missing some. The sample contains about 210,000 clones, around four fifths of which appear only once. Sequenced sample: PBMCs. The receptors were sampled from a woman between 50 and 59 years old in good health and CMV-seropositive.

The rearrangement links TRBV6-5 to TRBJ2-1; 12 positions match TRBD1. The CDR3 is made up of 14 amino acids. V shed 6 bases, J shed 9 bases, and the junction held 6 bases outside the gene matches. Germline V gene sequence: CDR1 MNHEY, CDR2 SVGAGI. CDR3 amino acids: CASSPGQGAIEQFF. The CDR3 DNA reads TGTGCCAGCAGCCCGGGACAGGGGGCAATTGAGCAGTTCTTC.

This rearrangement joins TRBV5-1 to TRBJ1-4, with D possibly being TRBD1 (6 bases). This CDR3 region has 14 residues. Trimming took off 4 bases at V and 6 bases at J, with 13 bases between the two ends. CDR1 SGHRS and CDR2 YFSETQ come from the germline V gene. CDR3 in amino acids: CASSPGGGYEKLFF. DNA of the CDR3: TGCGCCAGCAGCCCTGGCGGGGGCTATGAAAAACTGTTTTTT.

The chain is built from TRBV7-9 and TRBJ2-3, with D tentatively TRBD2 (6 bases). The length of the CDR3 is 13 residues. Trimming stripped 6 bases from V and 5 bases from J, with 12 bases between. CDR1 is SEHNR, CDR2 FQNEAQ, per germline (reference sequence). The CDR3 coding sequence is TGTGCCAGCAGGGCGACTAGTAAAGATACGCAGTATTTT. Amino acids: CASRATSKDTQYF.

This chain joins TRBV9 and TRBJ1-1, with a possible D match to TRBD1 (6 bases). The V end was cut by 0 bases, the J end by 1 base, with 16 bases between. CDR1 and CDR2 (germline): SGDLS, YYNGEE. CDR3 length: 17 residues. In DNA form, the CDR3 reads TGTGCCAGCAGCGTAGGGGACACCATATGGAGGAACACTGAAGCTTTCTTT. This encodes CASSVGDTIWRNTEAFF.

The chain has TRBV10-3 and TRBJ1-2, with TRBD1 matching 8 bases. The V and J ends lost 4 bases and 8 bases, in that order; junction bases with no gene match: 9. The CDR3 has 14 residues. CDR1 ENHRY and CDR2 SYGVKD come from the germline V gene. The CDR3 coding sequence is TGTGCCATCAGTGGGATGGACAGGGAAATAGGCTACACCTTC. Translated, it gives CAISGMDREIGYTF.

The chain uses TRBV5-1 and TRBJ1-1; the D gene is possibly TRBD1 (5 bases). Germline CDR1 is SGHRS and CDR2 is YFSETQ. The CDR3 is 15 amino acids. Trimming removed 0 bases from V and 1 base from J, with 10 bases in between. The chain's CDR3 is CASSLGWGGNTEAFF. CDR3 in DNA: TGCGCCAGCAGCTTGGGTTGGGGGGGGAACACTGAAGCTTTCTTT.

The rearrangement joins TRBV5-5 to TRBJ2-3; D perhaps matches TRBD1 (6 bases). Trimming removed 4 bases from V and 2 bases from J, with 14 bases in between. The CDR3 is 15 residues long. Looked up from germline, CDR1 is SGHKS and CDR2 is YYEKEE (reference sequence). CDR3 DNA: TGTGCCAGCAGCAGGGGACATCCAGACACAGATACGCAGTATTTT. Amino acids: CASSRGHPDTDTQYF. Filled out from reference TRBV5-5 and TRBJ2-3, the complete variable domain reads DAGVTQSPTHLIKTRGQQVTLRCSPISGHKSVSWYQQVLGQGPQFIFQYYEKEERGRGNFPDRFSARQFPNYSSELNVNALLLGDSALYLCASSRGHPDTDTQYFGPGTRLTVL.

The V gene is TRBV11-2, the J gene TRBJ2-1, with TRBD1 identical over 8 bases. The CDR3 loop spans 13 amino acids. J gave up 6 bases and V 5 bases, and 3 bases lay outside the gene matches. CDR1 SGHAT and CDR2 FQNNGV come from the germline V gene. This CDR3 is CASSLGQGNEQFF. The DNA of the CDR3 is TGTGCCAGCAGCCTCGGACAGGGCAATGAGCAGTTCTTC. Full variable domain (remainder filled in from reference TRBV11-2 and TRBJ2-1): EAGVAQSPRYKIIEKRQSVAFWCNPISGHATLYWYQQILGQGPKLLIQFQNNGVVDDSQLPKDRFSAERLKGVDSTLKIQPAKLEDSAVYLCASSLGQGNEQFFGPGTRLTVL.

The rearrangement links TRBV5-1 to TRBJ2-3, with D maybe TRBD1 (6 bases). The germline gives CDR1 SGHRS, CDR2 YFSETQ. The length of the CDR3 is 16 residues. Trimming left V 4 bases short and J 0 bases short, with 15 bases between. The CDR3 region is CASSLVPRGSTDTQYF. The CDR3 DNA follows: TGCGCCAGCAGCCTAGTCCCCAGGGGAAGCACAGATACGCAGTATTTT.

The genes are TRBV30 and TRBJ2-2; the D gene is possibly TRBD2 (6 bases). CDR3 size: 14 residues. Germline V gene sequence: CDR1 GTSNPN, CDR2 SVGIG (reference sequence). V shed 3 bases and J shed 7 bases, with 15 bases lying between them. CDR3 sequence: CAWRRGQFGGELFF. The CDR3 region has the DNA TGTGCCTGGAGGCGGGGCCAGTTTGGCGGGGAGCTGTTTTTT. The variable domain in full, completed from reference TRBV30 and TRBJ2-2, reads SQTIHQWPATLVQPVGSPLSLECTVEGTSNPNLYWYRQAAGRGLQLLFYSVGIGQISSEVPQNLSASRPQDRQFILSSKKLLLSDSGFYLCAWRRGQFGGELFFGEGSRLTVL.

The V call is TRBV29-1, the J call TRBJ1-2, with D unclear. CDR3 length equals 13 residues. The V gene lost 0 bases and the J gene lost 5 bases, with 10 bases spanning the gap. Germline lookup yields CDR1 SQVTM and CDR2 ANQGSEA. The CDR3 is CSVEDEAQYGYTF. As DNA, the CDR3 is TGCAGCGTTGAAGATGAGGCCCAATATGGCTACACCTTC.

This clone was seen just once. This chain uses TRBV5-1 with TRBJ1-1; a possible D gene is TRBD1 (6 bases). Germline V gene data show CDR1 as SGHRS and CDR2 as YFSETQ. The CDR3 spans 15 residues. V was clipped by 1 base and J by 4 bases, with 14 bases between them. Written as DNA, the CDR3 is TGCGCCAGCAGCTTGTACCCAGGGGAAGGCACTGAAGCTTTCTTT. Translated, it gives CASSLYPGEGTEAFF.

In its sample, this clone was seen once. The CDR3 DNA is TGCGCCAGCAGCTTCGGGGAATCGAACACTGAAGCTTTCTTT. As protein: CASSFGESNTEAFF. The chain carries TRBV5-1 and TRBJ1-1; no reliable D call. Per the germline V gene, CDR1 is SGHRS and CDR2 is YFSETQ. V was shortened by 2 bases and J by 1 base, with 9 bases between the two germline ends. This CDR3 has 14 residues.

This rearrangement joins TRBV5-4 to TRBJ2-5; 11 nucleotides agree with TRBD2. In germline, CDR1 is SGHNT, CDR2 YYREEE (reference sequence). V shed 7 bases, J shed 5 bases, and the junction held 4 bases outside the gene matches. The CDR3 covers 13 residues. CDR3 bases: TGTGCCAGCGGGACTAGCGGTTGGGAGACCCAGTACTTC. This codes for CASGTSGWETQYF.

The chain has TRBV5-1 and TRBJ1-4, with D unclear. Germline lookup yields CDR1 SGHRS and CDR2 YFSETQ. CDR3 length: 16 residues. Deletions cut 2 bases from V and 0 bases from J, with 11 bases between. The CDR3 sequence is CASSFQAPSTNEKLFF. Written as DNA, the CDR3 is TGCGCCAGCAGCTTTCAGGCGCCTTCAACTAATGAAAAACTGTTTTTT.